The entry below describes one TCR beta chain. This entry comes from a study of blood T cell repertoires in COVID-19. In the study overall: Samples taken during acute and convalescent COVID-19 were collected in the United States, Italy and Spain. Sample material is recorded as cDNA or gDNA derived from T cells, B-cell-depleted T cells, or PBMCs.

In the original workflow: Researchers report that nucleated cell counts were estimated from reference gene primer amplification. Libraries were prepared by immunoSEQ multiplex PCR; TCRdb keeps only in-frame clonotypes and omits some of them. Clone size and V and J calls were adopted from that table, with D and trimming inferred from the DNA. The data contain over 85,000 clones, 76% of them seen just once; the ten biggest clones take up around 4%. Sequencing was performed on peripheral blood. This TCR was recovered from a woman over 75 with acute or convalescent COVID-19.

The CDR3 nucleotides are TGTGCCAGCAGCTTATCAGGGCAGGGGGAAGAGACCCAGTACTTC. It yields the protein CASSLSGQGEETQYF. This chain joins TRBV11-3 and TRBJ2-5; 7 nucleotides match TRBD1. CDR1 is SGHNT and CDR2 is YENEEA in the germline V gene. This CDR3 contains 15 residues. V was clipped by 2 bases and J by 3 bases; unmatched bases: 6.